This TCR beta chain was sequenced during a study of T-cell reconstitution after alpha-beta-depleted transplantation in children. Unique molecular identifiers were used to barcode this TCRbeta library. A single record per CDR3 protein comes from TCRdb applying MiXCR to the PCR reads. The table has 65,000 to 85,000 distinct CDR3 sequences, 11% seen once. The germline CDR1 and CDR2 sequences are DFQATT and SNEGSKA (reference sequence). With 4 bases clipped from V and 4 bases from J, the junction kept 6 bases outside the gene matches. This CDR3 is built from 15 residues. This clonotype was counted at least ten times. Its antigen is unknown. Broader study findings: Hyperexpanded clones declined; after one year, newly produced T cells mostly supplied diversity. There were reportedly several hundred expanded graft clones from which alpha-beta T cells came about two months after transplant.

Sequences were derived from PBMCs, sampled before TCRalphabeta/CD19-depleted stem cell transplant. The chain is built from TRBV20-1 and TRBJ2-1, with TRBD2 identical over 11 bases. This sequence was found in a boy aged 5-17 years with acute myeloid leukemia, due to receive a stem cell transplant. The CDR3 is CSANSGGASYNEQFF. As DNA, the CDR3 is TGCAGTGCTAATAGCGGGGGGGCTTCGTACAATGAGCAGTTCTTC.